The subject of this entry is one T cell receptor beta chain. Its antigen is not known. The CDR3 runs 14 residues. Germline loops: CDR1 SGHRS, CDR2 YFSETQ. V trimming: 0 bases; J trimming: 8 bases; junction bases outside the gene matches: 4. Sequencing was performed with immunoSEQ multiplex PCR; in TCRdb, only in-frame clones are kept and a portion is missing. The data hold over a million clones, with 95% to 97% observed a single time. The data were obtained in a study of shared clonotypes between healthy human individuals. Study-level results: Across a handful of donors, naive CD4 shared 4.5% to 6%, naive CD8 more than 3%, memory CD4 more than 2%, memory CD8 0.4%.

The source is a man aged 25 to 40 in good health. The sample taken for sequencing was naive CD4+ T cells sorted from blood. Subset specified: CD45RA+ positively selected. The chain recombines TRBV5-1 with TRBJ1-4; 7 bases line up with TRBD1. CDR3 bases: TGCGCCAGCAGCTTGGTTGGGACAGCCGAAAAACTGTTTTTT. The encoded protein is CASSLVGTAEKLFF.